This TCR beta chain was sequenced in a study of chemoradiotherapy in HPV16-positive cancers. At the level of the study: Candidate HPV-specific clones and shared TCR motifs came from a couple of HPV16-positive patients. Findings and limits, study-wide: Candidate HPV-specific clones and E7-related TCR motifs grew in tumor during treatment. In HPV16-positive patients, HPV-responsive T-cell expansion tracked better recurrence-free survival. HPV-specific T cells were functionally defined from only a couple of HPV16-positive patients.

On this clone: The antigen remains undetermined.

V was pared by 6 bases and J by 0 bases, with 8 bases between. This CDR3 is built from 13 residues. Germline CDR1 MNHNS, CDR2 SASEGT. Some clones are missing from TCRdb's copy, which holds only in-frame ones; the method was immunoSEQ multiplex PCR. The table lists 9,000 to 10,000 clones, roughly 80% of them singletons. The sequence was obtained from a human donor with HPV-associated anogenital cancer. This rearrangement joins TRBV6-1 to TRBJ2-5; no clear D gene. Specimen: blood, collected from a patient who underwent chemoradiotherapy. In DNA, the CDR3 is TGTGCCAGCAGGACTTCGTACCAAGAGACCCAGTACTTC. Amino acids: CASRTSYQETQYF.